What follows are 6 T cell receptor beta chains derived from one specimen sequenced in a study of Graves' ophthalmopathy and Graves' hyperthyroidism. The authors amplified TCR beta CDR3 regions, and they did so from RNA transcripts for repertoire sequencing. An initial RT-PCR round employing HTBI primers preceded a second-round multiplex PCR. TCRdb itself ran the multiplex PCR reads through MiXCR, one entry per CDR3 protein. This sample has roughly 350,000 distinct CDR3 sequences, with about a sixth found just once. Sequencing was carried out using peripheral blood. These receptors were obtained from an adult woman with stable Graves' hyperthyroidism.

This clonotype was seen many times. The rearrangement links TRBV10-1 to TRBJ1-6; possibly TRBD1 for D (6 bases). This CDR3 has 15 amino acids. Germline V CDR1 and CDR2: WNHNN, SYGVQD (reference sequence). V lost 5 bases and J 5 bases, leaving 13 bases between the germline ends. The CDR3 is CASSSTTGNNSPLHF. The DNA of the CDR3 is TGCGCCAGCAGTTCTACTACAGGGAATAATTCACCCCTCCACTTT.

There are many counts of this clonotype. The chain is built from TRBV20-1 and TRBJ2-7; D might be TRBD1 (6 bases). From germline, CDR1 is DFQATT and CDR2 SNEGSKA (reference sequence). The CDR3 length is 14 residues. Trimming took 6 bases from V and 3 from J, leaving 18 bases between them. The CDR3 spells CSALTGLTLYEQYF. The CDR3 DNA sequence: TGCAGTGCCCTAACAGGGTTAACCCTCTACGAGCAGTACTTC.

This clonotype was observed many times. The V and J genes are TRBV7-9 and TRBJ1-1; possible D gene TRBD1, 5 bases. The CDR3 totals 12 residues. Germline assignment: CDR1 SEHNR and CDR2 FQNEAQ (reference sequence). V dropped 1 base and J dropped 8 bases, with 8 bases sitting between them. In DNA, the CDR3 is TGTGCCAGCAGCTTAGGTCAGGGAGAAGCTTTCTTT. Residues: CASSLGQGEAFF.

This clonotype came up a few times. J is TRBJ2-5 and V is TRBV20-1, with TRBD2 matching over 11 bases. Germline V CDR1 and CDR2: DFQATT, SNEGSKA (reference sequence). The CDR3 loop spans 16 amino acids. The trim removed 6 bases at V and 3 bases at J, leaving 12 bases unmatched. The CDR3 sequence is CSAQGVLAGAEETQYF. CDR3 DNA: TGCAGTGCGCAAGGGGTACTAGCGGGAGCAGAAGAGACCCAGTACTTC.

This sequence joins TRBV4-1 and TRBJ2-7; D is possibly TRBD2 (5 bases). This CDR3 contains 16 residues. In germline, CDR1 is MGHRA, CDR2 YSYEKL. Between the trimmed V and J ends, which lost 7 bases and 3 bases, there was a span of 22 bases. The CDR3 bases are TGCGCCAGCACCCTACCGGGCCCAGGCGACTACTACGAGCAGTACTTC. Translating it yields CASTLPGPGDYYEQYF.

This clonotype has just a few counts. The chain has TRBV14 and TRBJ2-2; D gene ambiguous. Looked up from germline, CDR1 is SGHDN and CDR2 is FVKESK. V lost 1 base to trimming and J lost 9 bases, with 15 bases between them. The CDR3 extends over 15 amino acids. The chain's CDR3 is CASSQVQEGFRELFF. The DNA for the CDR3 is TGTGCCAGCAGCCAAGTCCAGGAAGGGTTTCGGGAGCTGTTTTTT.